Listed below are T cell receptor beta chains from one sample, sequenced in a study of blood T cells in healthy people across ages. TCRdb analysed the 5' RACE reads with MiXCR anew, one entry per CDR3 protein. Of some 1.8 million distinct CDR3 sequences listed, 35% to 50% are singletons. What was sequenced was blood. These receptors all stem from a human donor in good health. Both conserved end residues are part of each CDR3.

j_call v_call cdr3_aa
TRBJ1-2 TRBV20-1 CSAPTVNYGYTF
TRBJ2-4 TRBV20-1 CSASEGPRNIQYF
TRBJ1-1 TRBV29-1 CSFRRGGNTEAFF
NA TRBV7-2 CASSLTTETQYF
TRBJ2-1 TRBV7-2 CASSLLLKPGGAYNEQFF
TRBJ2-1 TRBV5-1 CASSPDSTSLSSYNEQFF
TRBJ2-3 TRBV7-2 CASDISPRTRDTQYF
NA TRBV30 CAWSTGTGEQYF
TRBJ1-1 TRBV6-5 CASRLNLNTEAFF
TRBJ1-1 TRBV11-2 CASSSITGAEAKNTEAFF
TRBJ2-1 TRBV7-2 CASSSQIGECDGQFF
TRBJ2-2 TRBV6-6 CASSYVRETGELFF
TRBJ2-5 TRBV5-1 CASSLGVGGWYQETQYF
NA TRBV6-2/TRBV6-3 CASSRNRRRRQETQYF
TRBJ2-3 TRBV7-2 CASSLVGTGFTDTQYF
TRBJ1-2 TRBV7-2 CASSSEVSNYGYTF
TRBJ2-7 TRBV9 CASSVGEGRGGYEQYF
TRBJ1-3 TRBV4-3 CASSQVPLAVNSGNTIYF
TRBJ2-1 TRBV29-1 CSVEGGSGSYNEQFF
TRBJ1-2 TRBV2 CASSEVRQSNYGCTF
TRBJ1-4 TRBV28 CASREGALNEKLFF
TRBJ2-7 TRBV2 CASSEPLYEQYF
TRBJ1-2 TRBV10-3 CAISSDPDYGYTF
TRBJ1-1 TRBV3-1 CASSQGNAGDTEAFF
TRBJ2-1 TRBV4-1 CASSHVSRGLIDNEQFF
TRBJ2-5 TRBV15 CATSRDRIVTKETQYF
TRBJ2-7 TRBV4-3 CAGSQGPGTGYEQYF
TRBJ2-1 TRBV15 CATSRARSSYNEQFF
TRBJ2-3 TRBV5-1 CASSLEATITDTQYF
TRBJ1-5 TRBV29-1 CSVSETYSNQPQHF
TRBJ1-6 TRBV6-5 CASSRDQGGSPLHF
TRBJ2-3 TRBV12-3/TRBV12-4 CASSWPRGLGTDTQYF
TRBJ2-7 TRBV20-1 CSARDPLAGGHEQYF
TRBJ2-1 TRBV27 CASRLSYNEQFF
TRBJ2-1 TRBV12-3/TRBV12-4 CASSLSLALYNEQFF
TRBJ2-1 TRBV4-3 CASSQDPPSDGSILEQFF
NA TRBV11-3 CASGGDPPTYEQYF
TRBJ2-1 TRBV5-1 CASSLSGPWDEQFF
TRBJ2-4 TRBV20-1 CSASDKNIQYF
TRBJ2-7 TRBV20-1 CSAAGTGLSYEQYF
TRBJ1-1 TRBV7-3 CASSLYRGGDTEAFF
TRBJ1-2 TRBV12-3/TRBV12-4 CASSPKGGDGCTF
TRBJ1-5 TRBV28 CASSLPWGVAQPQHF
TRBJ1-1 TRBV5-1 CASSLALLGTEAFF
TRBJ2-7 TRBV3-1 CASSVTDGYEQYF
TRBJ2-2 TRBV28 CASSLFPGKNTGELFF